This record covers a single T cell receptor (beta chain). This record comes from a study of cytomegalovirus exposure and HLA in healthy donors. The CDR3 totals 17 residues. In germline, CDR1 is SGHAT, CDR2 FQNNGV. V shed 5 bases and J 0 bases; nucleotides not matched to a gene: 7. The PCR made use of 60 Vbeta and 13 Jbeta primers. This table comes from immunoSEQ multiplex PCR, and its TCRdb copy is limited to in-frame clones, with some not included. The sample includes approximately 130,000 clones, around 82% of them seen just once. The V and J genes are TRBV11-2 and TRBJ2-3; 11 bases fit TRBD1. Sequencing was carried out using PBMCs. This clonotype was obtained from a man aged 50-60 years in good health and CMV-seronegative. CDR3 protein: CASSPSGTGGSTDTQYF. CDR3 bases: TGTGCCAGCAGCCCTTCCGGGACAGGGGGTAGCACAGATACGCAGTATTTT.